This record concerns one TCR beta chain sequence. Its matching antigen is unknown. The data originate from a study of T cells in narcolepsy. Study context: Patients with NT1 or NT2 and healthy control donors were enrolled. Findings and caveats of the study: Reportedly, autoreactive clonotypes were serially detected in patients' blood but not controls'.

The assay was immunoSEQ multiplex PCR, and TCRdb's table has in-frame clones only and misses some. The repertoire holds tens of thousands of clones, about nine tenths seen once, with under 1.5% in the top ten. Trimming stripped 3 bases from V and 2 bases from J, with 10 bases between. This CDR3 is 14 amino acids long. CDR1 and CDR2 (germline): KGHSH, LQKENI. J is TRBJ2-5 and V is TRBV18; D call uncertain. This receptor was identified in a human donor with narcolepsy. The sequenced sample was CD45RA- memory CD4+ T cells from PBMCs. CDR3 protein: CASSPWATQETQYF. The CDR3 nucleotides are TGTGCCAGCTCACCCTGGGCCACACAAGAGACCCAGTACTTC.